These 13 T cell receptor beta chains were all obtained from the same sample, sequenced in a study of T cells in Graves' hyperthyroidism and ophthalmopathy. Researchers amplified the TCR beta CDR3 regions from RNA transcripts. The TCR CDR3 was amplified in a first-round RT-PCR using the HTBI primer set. TCRdb redid the calling of the multiplex PCR reads with MiXCR, one entry per CDR3 protein. In the table there are approximately 870,000 distinct CDR3 sequences, 38% of which are singletons. Sequenced input: blood. These receptors all stem from a man aged 18-30 years with Graves' hyperthyroidism.

This clonotype was seen repeatedly, ten times or more. This chain joins TRBV7-9 and TRBJ2-5, with 9 bases aligning to TRBD2. The ends lost 1 base at V and 5 bases at J; junction bases unmatched: 8. This CDR3 has 16 residues. The germline gives CDR1 SEHNR, CDR2 FQNEAQ (reference sequence). The CDR3: CASSLGAGGPEETQYF. The CDR3 bases are TGTGCCAGCAGCTTAGGCGCGGGAGGGCCGGAGGAGACCCAGTACTTC.

There are many counts of this clonotype. The rearrangement links TRBV7-8 to TRBJ2-7; 7 bases line up with TRBD2. Trimming at V came to 2 bases and at J to 3 bases, leaving 7 bases not matched to a gene. This CDR3 contains 15 residues. In germline, CDR1 is SGHVS, CDR2 FQNEAQ. This chain's CDR3 is CASSLRPGLLYEQYF. The CDR3 region has the DNA TGTGCCAGCAGCTTACGCCCGGGACTACTCTACGAGCAGTACTTC.

Comments on this clonotype: This may arise from a read error, as a much more abundant clone is one base away. The chain joins TRBV19 to TRBJ1-2; D is undetermined. V lost 3 bases and J lost 1, with 6 bases in between. The length of the CDR3 is 13 residues. Germline V gene lookup returns CDR1 LNHDA and CDR2 SQIVND (reference sequence). The CDR3 sequence is CASSMEGNYGYTF. In DNA, the CDR3 is TGTGCCAGTAGTATGGAGGGTAACTATGGCTACACCTTC.

The chain joins TRBV5-1 to TRBJ2-7; either TRBD1 or TRBD2 may supply D (5 bases each). This CDR3 has 14 amino acids. CDR1 and CDR2 from the germline V gene are SGHRS and YFSETQ. Between the trimmed V and J ends, which lost 4 bases and 0 bases, there was a span of 11 bases. CDR3 region: CASSTGALSYEQYF. In nucleotides, the CDR3 is TGCGCCAGCAGCACCGGGGCCCTCTCCTACGAGCAGTACTTC.

Ten or more counts support this clonotype. J is TRBJ1-1 and V is TRBV7-9; D is unresolved. The CDR3 is 13 residues long. With 5 bases removed from V and 4 bases from J, the gap between germline ends came to 11 bases. The germline V gene encodes CDR1 SEHNR and CDR2 FQNEAQ (reference sequence). The CDR3 bases are TGTGCCAGCAGCGGGGTGGAGAGCACTGAAGCTTTCTTT. It specifies CASSGVESTEAFF.

There are a few counts of this clonotype. V gene TRBV7-9 combines with J gene TRBJ2-5; TRBD2 matches 8 bases. CDR3 size: 15 residues. J lost 5 bases, V lost 2 bases, and 7 bases had no gene match. Germline CDR1 reads SEHNR; CDR2 reads FQNEAQ (reference sequence). The CDR3 here is CASSLNVAGGETQYF. CDR3 in DNA: TGTGCCAGCAGCTTAAATGTGGCGGGAGGTGAGACCCAGTACTTC.

This clonotype has ten or more counts. The gene calls are TRBV7-2 and TRBJ1-6, with D uncertain. The germline gives CDR1 SGHTA, CDR2 FQGNSA. Trimming stripped 5 bases from V and 15 bases from J, with 14 bases between. The CDR3 length is 12 residues. This CDR3 reads CASSPSNAHLHF. The CDR3 DNA follows: TGTGCCAGCAGCCCCAGTAACGCCCACCTCCACTTT.

Concerning this clonotype: A read error may produce the germline difference seen at one junction end. The chain recombines TRBV7-9 with TRBJ2-7; D is perhaps TRBD1 or TRBD2 (5 bases each). CDR3 length: 15 residues. CDR1 SEHNR and CDR2 FQNEAQ come from the germline V gene (reference sequence). CDR3 sequence: CASSRDGATSYEQYF. As DNA, the CDR3 is TGCGCCAGCAGCCGGGACGGGGCTACATCCTACGAGCAGTACTTC.

This clonotype has ten or more counts. Mismatch with germline at one junction end may stem from a read error. Written as DNA, the CDR3 is TGTACCAGCACCATCGGGGGACAGCCCCAGCATTTT. As protein: CTSTIGGQPQHF. V is TRBV2 and J is TRBJ1-5; tentative D call: TRBD1 (5 bases). This CDR3 is built from 12 residues. Germline CDR1 and CDR2: SNHLY and FYNNEI.

This clonotype was detected ten times or more. CDR3 in amino acids: CASSVEGSDEQYF. In DNA, the CDR3 is TGTGCCAGCAGCGTAGAGGGAAGCGACGAGCAGTACTTC. This chain uses TRBV9 with TRBJ2-7; D remains ambiguous. From germline, CDR1 is SGDLS and CDR2 YYNGEE. This CDR3 has 13 residues. V shed 0 bases and J shed 5 bases, with 9 bases lying between them.

The rearrangement uses TRBV9 and TRBJ1-5; tentative D call: TRBD1 (6 bases). V was trimmed by 0 bases and J by 3 bases, leaving 7 bases between them. Germline CDR1 reads SGDLS; CDR2 reads YYNGEE. This CDR3 has 14 amino acids. The CDR3 sequence: CASSVGQVNQPQHF. The CDR3 bases are TGTGCCAGCAGCGTAGGACAGGTCAATCAGCCCCAGCATTTT. The whole variable domain, filled in from reference TRBV9 and TRBJ1-5, reads DSGVTQTPKHLITATGQRVTLRCSPRSGDLSVYWYQQSLDQGLQFLIQYYNGEERAKGNILERFSAQQFPDLHSELNLSSLELGDSALYFCASSVGQVNQPQHFGDGTRLSIL.

J is TRBJ1-3 and V is TRBV7-2; D remains unclear. The V and J ends lost 5 bases and 8 bases respectively, with 13 bases between them. CDR3 length equals 13 residues. Looked up from germline, CDR1 is SGHTA and CDR2 is FQGNSA. The CDR3 coding sequence is TGTGCCAGCAGCCTACAGAGGGCCGACACCATATATTTT. Protein sequence: CASSLQRADTIYF.

The CDR3 DNA reads TGTGCCACAGGACCCGCCTACGAGCAGTACTTC. This encodes CATGPAYEQYF. V is TRBV5-4 and J is TRBJ2-7; D ambiguous. Trimming took off 9 bases at V and 2 bases at J, with 9 bases between the two ends. CDR3 length equals 11 residues. Germline CDR1 and CDR2: SGHNT and YYREEE (reference sequence).